A few counts support the clone carrying this T cell receptor beta chain. J lost 3 bases, V lost 6 bases, and 10 bases had no gene match. The length of the CDR3 is 16 residues. Germline CDR1 is SNHLY and CDR2 is FYNNEI. This entry is derived from a study of blood T cell repertoires in COVID-19. Study information: Italy, Spain and the United States were the sources of the convalescent and acute COVID-19 samples.

Repertoires were generated with immunoSEQ multiplex PCR, while TCRdb's copy carries only in-frame clones and drops some. The sample yields 200,000 to 300,000 clones, 81% seen once. J is TRBJ1-3 and V is TRBV2, with 8 bases that match TRBD1. This clonotype was obtained from a woman aged 80 or over with acute or convalescent COVID-19. The sequenced sample was peripheral blood. The CDR3 region is CASRPGGQGIGNTIYF. For the CDR3, the DNA is TGTGCCAGCAGGCCCGGAGGACAGGGAATTGGAAACACCATATATTTT.